This TCR beta chain was observed in a study of T cell clones after liver transplantation. Study details: Post-transplant blood was tracked for graft-donor-reactive T cell clones identified in a pre-transplant mixed lymphocyte reaction. Blood was drawn pre-transplant, before withdrawal, and after full or failed withdrawal.

The repertoire was sequenced with immunoSEQ multiplex PCR; TCRdb's copy has only in-frame clones and lacks some. The repertoire holds about 120,000 clones, with approximately 90% as singletons. The receptor comes from a human patient who received a liver transplant. Some T cells may be transferred from the graft donor. The material sequenced was CD4+ T cells from blood, taken 12 months after liver transplant.

The CDR3 DNA sequence: TGTGCCAGCTGGGGAACAGGGAGCTCCTACGAGCAGTACTTC. Translated: CASWGTGSSYEQYF. This chain uses TRBV28 with TRBJ2-7; tentatively, D is TRBD1 (6 bases). V was shortened by 8 bases and J by 0 bases, with 14 bases between the two germline ends. CDR3 length equals 14 residues. Germline CDR1 reads MDHEN; CDR2 reads SYDVKM.